Listed here is a single T cell receptor beta chain. The source of the sample is a study of blood T cell repertoires in COVID-19. Study overall: Samples came from the United States, Italy and Spain, spanning acute and convalescent COVID-19. Sources were T cells, B-cell-depleted T cells, or PBMCs; the material itself was cDNA or gDNA.

Germline CDR1 is LGHNA and CDR2 is YSLEER. V gave up 0 bases and J gave up 4 bases, with 12 bases separating them. The CDR3 runs to 16 residues. Per the original data handling: How many nucleated cells were present was estimated from reference gene primer amplification. Clones were sequenced by immunoSEQ multiplex PCR, and TCRdb holds only the in-frame ones, with some missing. That table supplies the V and J calls and clone size; D and trimming were determined from the DNA. Of more than 200,000 clones detected, around 90% appear once; the ten largest clones hold more than 1.2%. The specimen sequenced was peripheral blood. The clonotype originates from a man older than 75 with acute or convalescent COVID-19. V and J are TRBV4-3 and TRBJ1-4; tentative D call: TRBD1 (6 bases). The CDR3 protein is CASSQDTGHDNEKLFF. The CDR3 region has the DNA TGCGCCAGCAGCCAAGATACAGGGCACGATAATGAAAAACTGTTTTTT.